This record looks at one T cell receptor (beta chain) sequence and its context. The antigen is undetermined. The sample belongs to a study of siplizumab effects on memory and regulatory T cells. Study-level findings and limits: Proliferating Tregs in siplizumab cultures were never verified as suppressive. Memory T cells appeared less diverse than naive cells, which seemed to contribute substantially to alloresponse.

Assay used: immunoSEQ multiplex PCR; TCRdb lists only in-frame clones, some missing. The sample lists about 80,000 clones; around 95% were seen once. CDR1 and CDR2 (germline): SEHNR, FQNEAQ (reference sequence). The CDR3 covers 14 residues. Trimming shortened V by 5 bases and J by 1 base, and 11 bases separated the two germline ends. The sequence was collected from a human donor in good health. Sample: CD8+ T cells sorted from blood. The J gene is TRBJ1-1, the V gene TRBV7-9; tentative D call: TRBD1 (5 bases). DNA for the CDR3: TGTGCCAGCAGCGCGCGGACACAGAACACTGAAGCTTTCTTT. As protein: CASSARTQNTEAFF.